This T cell receptor (beta chain) was profiled in a study of blood T cell repertoires in COVID-19. About the research overall: PBMCs, B-cell-depleted T cells, or T cells were the source of the cDNA or gDNA that made up the material.

TCRdb's table, derived via immunoSEQ multiplex PCR, lists solely in-frame clones and lacks some. The profile shows 470,000 or so clones, more than 85% of them singletons. This CDR3 has 17 amino acids. Per germline, CDR1 ENHRY and CDR2 SYGVKD. V was clipped by 0 bases and J by 4 bases, with 13 bases between them. The sample was peripheral blood. The TCR comes from a woman in her 30s with acute or convalescent COVID-19. The chain links TRBV10-3 to TRBJ2-6; D gene unclear. The CDR3 DNA sequence: TGTGCCATCAGTGAGTCGACACGTGCCGCGGGGGCCAACGTCCTGACTTTC. This sequence encodes CAISESTRAAGANVLTF.